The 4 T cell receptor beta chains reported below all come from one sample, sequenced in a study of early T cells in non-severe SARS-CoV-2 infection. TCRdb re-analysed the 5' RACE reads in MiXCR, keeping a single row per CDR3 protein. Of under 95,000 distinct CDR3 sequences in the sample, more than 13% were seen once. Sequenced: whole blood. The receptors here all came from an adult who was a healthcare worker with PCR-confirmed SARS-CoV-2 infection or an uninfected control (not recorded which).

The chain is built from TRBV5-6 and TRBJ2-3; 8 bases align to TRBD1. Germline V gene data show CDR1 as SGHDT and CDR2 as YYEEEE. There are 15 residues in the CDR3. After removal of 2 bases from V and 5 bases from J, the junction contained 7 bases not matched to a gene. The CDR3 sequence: CASSFDDRGIDTQYF. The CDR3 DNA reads TGTGCCAGCAGCTTTGATGACAGGGGCATAGATACGCAGTATTTT.

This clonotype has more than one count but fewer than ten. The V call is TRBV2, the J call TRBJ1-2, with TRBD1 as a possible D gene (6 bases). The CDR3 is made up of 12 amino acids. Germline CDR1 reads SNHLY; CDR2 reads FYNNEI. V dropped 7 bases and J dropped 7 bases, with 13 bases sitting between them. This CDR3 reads CASTRGALGYTF. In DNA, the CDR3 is TGTGCCAGCACTAGGGGGGCTCTTGGCTACACCTTC.

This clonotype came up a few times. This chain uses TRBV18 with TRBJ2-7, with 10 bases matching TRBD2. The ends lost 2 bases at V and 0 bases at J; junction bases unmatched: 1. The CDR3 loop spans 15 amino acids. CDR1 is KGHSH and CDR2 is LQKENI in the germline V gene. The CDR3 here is CASSPGLAASYEQYF. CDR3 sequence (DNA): TGTGCCAGCTCACCAGGACTAGCGGCCTCCTACGAGCAGTACTTC.

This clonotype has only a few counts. The CDR3 sequence: CASSSDRGRDTQYF. The CDR3 DNA follows: TGTGCCAGCAGCTCGGACAGGGGGCGAGATACGCAGTATTTT. V and J are TRBV5-6 and TRBJ2-3; 11 bases are a match to TRBD1. With 3 bases clipped from V and 5 bases from J, the junction kept 2 bases outside the gene matches. Per germline, CDR1 SGHDT and CDR2 YYEEEE. The CDR3 length is 14 residues.